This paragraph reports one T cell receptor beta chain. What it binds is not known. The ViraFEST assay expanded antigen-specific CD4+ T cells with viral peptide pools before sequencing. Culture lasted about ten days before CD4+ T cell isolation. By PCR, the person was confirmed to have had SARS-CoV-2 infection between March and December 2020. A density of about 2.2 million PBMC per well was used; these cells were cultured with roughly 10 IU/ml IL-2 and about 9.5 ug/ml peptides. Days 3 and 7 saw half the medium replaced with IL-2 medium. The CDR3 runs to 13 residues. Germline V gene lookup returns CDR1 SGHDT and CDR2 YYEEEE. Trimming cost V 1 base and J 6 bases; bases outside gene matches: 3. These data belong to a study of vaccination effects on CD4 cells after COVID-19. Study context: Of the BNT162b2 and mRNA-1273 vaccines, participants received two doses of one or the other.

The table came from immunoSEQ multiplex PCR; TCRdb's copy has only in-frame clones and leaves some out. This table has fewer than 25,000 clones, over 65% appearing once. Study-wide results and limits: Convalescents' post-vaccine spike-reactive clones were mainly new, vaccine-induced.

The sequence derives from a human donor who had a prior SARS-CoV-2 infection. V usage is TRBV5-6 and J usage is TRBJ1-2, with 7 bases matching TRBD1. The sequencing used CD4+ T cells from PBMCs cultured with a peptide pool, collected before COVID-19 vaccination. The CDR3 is CASSLSRGDGYTF. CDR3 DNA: TGTGCCAGCAGCTTGAGCAGGGGGGATGGCTACACCTTC. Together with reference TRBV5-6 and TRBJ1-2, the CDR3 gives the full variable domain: DAGVTQSPTHLIKTRGQQVTLRCSPKSGHDTVSWYQQALGQGPQFIFQYYEEEERQRGNFPDRFSGHQFPNYSSELNVNALLLGDSALYLCASSLSRGDGYTFGSGTRLTVV.